Following are 20 T cell receptor beta chains from one sample sequenced in a study of response to subunit inactivated influenza vaccine. TCRdb processed the RT-PCR reads anew with MiXCR; each CDR3 protein has one entry. The repertoire consists of 500,000 to 600,000 distinct CDR3 sequences, with approximately 12% occurring once and the leading ten covering around 14%. Here the sequenced sample was PBMCs from blood, taken about 40 days after vaccination. All receptors derive from a man aged 45-60 years who received an inactivated influenza vaccine.

The chain is built from TRBV27 and TRBJ2-1; 10 bases agree with TRBD2. Germline-derived CDR1 and CDR2 are MNHEY and SMNVEV (reference sequence). The V and J ends lost 7 bases and 3 bases, in that order; junction bases with no gene match: 9. The CDR3 consists of 16 residues. The CDR3 DNA reads as TGTGCCAGCACTAGGACTAGCGGTTACGGCTACAATGAGCAGTTCTTC. As protein: CASTRTSGYGYNEQFF.

The chain employs TRBV4-2 and TRBJ1-5; no clear D gene. The CDR3 has 17 residues. Deletions cut 0 bases from V and 0 bases from J, with 12 bases between. Germline lookup yields CDR1 LGHNA and CDR2 YNFKEQ. The CDR3 bases are TGTGCCAGCAGCCAAGAAGCCACACCGTCTAGCAATCAGCCCCAGCATTTT. Translating it yields CASSQEATPSSNQPQHF.

V is TRBV18 and J is TRBJ2-1, with a weak D call TRBD2 (5 bases). This CDR3 has 15 residues. Looked up from germline, CDR1 is KGHSH and CDR2 is LQKENI. The V end lost 6 bases, the J end lost 8 bases, and 20 bases lay between the germline ends. The CDR3 DNA reads TGTGCCAGCTCCCCGGAGGCCACCACTTTTGATGAGCAGTTCTTC. Translating gives CASSPEATTFDEQFF. Based on the CDR3 plus reference TRBV18 and TRBJ2-1, the full variable domain is NAGVMQNPRHLVRRRGQEARLRCSPMKGHSHVYWYRQLPEEGLKFMVYLQKENIIDESGMPKERFSAEFPKEGPSILRIQQVVRGDSAAYFCASSPEATTFDEQFFGPGTRLTVL.

Written as DNA, the CDR3 is TGTGCCAGCAGCCCCAGGGACCAGATTCAGAATGAGCAGTTCTTC. Its protein product is CASSPRDQIQNEQFF. V usage is TRBV7-9 and J usage is TRBJ2-1, with D possibly called TRBD1 or TRBD2 (5 bases each). Trimming stripped 5 bases from V and 7 bases from J, with 18 bases between. This CDR3 spans 15 amino acids. Germline V lookup: CDR1 SEHNR, CDR2 FQNEAQ (reference sequence).

The chain has TRBV20-1 and TRBJ2-1; a possible D gene is TRBD2 (6 bases). The V gene's germline CDR1 is DFQATT and CDR2 SNEGSKA (reference sequence). This CDR3 comprises 14 residues. V gave up 3 bases and J gave up 9 bases, with 18 bases separating them. CDR3 loop: CSASRTSFGSEQFF. The CDR3 DNA is TGCAGTGCTAGTCGTACTAGCTTCGGAAGTGAGCAGTTCTTC.

This chain links TRBV10-3 with TRBJ2-7; 10 bases are a match to TRBD1. CDR1 and CDR2 (germline): ENHRY, SYGVKD. This CDR3 spans 13 amino acids. V trimming: 8 bases; J trimming: 4 bases; junction bases outside the gene matches: 5. The DNA of the CDR3 is TGTGCCATCGAGGGACAGGGGAGGTACGAGCAGTACTTC. Encoded protein: CAIEGQGRYEQYF.

This clonotype was counted ten times or more. This chain links TRBV20-1 with TRBJ2-1; no firm D call. Looked up from germline, CDR1 is DFQATT and CDR2 is SNEGSKA (reference sequence). This CDR3 region has 16 residues. Trimming took 6 bases from V and 7 from J, leaving 25 bases between them. This chain's CDR3 is CSAGRSPRTFGNEQFF. The CDR3 nucleotides are TGCAGTGCGGGCAGAAGTCCGCGCACGTTCGGAAATGAGCAGTTCTTC.

The rearrangement uses TRBV7-9 and TRBJ2-1; D remains unclear. The CDR3 has 13 residues. Trimming took 2 bases from V and 8 from J, leaving 10 bases between them. Germline lookup yields CDR1 SEHNR and CDR2 FQNEAQ (reference sequence). The CDR3 loop reads CASSLRVYDEQFF. DNA for the CDR3: TGTGCCAGCAGCTTACGGGTGTACGATGAGCAGTTCTTC. Supplemented by reference TRBV7-9 and TRBJ2-1, the full variable domain reads DTGVSQNPRHKITKRGQNVTFRCDPISEHNRLYWYRQTLGQGPEFLTYFQNEAQLEKSRLLSDRFSAERPKGSFSTLEIQRTEQGDSAMYLCASSLRVYDEQFFGPGTRLTVL.

In its sample, this clonotype was seen once. This sequence joins TRBV12-3 or TRBV12-4 and TRBJ2-1, with TRBD2 matching 14 bases. Trimming took 10 bases from V and 0 from J; bases not matched to a gene: 14. The CDR3 loop spans 19 amino acids. The CDR3 reads CAICPGTSGSQSSYNEQFF. The CDR3 nucleotides read TGTGCCATCTGTCCCGGGACTAGCGGGAGCCAAAGCTCCTACAATGAGCAGTTCTTC.

The chain employs TRBV6-1 and TRBJ1-1; possible D gene TRBD1, 5 bases. The CDR3 has 14 residues. Germline-derived CDR1 and CDR2 are MNHNS and SASEGT. Trimming removed 6 bases from V and 1 base from J, with 12 bases in between. The CDR3 bases are TGTGCCAGCAGGTGGGACCCGACGAACACTGAAGCTTTCTTT. It encodes CASRWDPTNTEAFF.

This clonotype has only a few counts. The chain carries TRBV5-1 and TRBJ2-7; 8 bases map to TRBD2. V lost 0 bases to trimming and J lost 5 bases; unmatched junction nucleotides: 7. This CDR3 is 15 amino acids long. CDR1 SGHRS and CDR2 YFSETQ come from the germline V gene. The CDR3 DNA follows: TGCGCCAGCAGCTTGGCGGGAGGGCCCATCGACGAGCAGTACTTC. Translated, it gives CASSLAGGPIDEQYF.

This clonotype was seen only a few times. The chain combines TRBV9 with TRBJ2-2; TRBD1 might be the D (7 bases). Trimming left V 2 bases short and J 1 base short, with 9 bases between. From germline, CDR1 is SGDLS and CDR2 YYNGEE. This CDR3 contains 15 residues. For the CDR3, the DNA is TGTGCCAGCAGCGTCCAGGGGGGGAACACCGGGGAGCTGTTTTTT. Protein product: CASSVQGGNTGELFF.

V gene TRBV12-3 or TRBV12-4 combines with J gene TRBJ1-2; 7 bases align to TRBD1. J lost 9 bases, V lost 5 bases, and 9 bases had no gene match. This CDR3 is 13 amino acids long. For the CDR3, the DNA is TGTGCCAGCAGTCAAAGCGACAGGGATAGCTACACCTTC. Amino acids: CASSQSDRDSYTF.

The chain is built from TRBV4-3 and TRBJ1-6; D not certain. The CDR3 has 15 residues. Trimming left V 3 bases short and J 4 bases short, with 10 bases between. Germline CDR1 and CDR2: LGHNA and YSLEER. CDR3 nucleotide sequence: TGCGCCAGCAGCCAGCACCGGGCGTATAATTCACCCCTCCACTTT. Residues: CASSQHRAYNSPLHF.

In this sample, this clonotype turned up a few times. The rearrangement joins TRBV4-3 to TRBJ2-2, with 7 bases aligning to TRBD1. In germline, CDR1 is LGHNA, CDR2 YSLEER. Germline trimming cut 10 bases from V and 0 bases from J; bases unmatched to any gene: 5. This CDR3 contains 14 residues. CDR3 in amino acids: CATRQGPNTGELFF. For the CDR3, the DNA is TGCGCCACTCGACAGGGCCCGAACACCGGGGAGCTGTTTTTT.

The V gene is TRBV6-1, the J gene TRBJ1-2; a possible D gene is TRBD1 (5 bases). Trimming removed 5 bases from V and 7 bases from J, with 17 bases in between. CDR3 size: 14 residues. The germline gives CDR1 MNHNS, CDR2 SASEGT. CDR3 bases: TGTGCCAGCAGTCTTCCAGGGAGGGAGGGTGGCTACACCTTC. Protein sequence: CASSLPGREGGYTF.

The chain has TRBV7-8 and TRBJ2-2, with 7 positions matching TRBD1. Trimming removed 5 bases from V and 3 bases from J; junction bases left unmatched: 12. The CDR3 runs 17 residues. Germline assignment: CDR1 SGHVS and CDR2 FQNEAQ. The CDR3 loop reads CASSVDTLGQDTGELFF. As DNA, the CDR3 is TGTGCCAGCAGCGTCGATACTCTAGGACAGGACACCGGGGAGCTGTTTTTT.

This sequence joins TRBV11-2 and TRBJ2-3; D might be TRBD2 (6 bases). The germline V and J ends were trimmed by 0 bases and 0 bases, with 13 bases remaining between them. Germline V lookup: CDR1 SGHAT, CDR2 FQNNGV. The CDR3 length is 17 residues. DNA of the CDR3: TGTGCCAGCAGCTTAGATGGAGGGGCCTCTAGCACAGATACGCAGTATTTT. Protein sequence: CASSLDGGASSTDTQYF.

At least ten counts were recorded for this clonotype. The chain recombines TRBV10-3 with TRBJ1-5; 8 positions match TRBD1. The CDR3 length is 18 residues. J lost 3 bases, V lost 10 bases, and 20 bases had no gene match. Germline V gives CDR1 ENHRY, CDR2 SYGVKD. CDR3 coding DNA: TGTGCCACCTCGGGCCAAGGCGACAGGGGAGGGTACAATCAGCCCCAGCATTTT. It encodes CATSGQGDRGGYNQPQHF.

This clonotype came up a few times. CDR3 sequence (DNA): TGCAGCGTTGGACGGAATACGAACACCGGGGAGCTGTTTTTT. Translated, it gives CSVGRNTNTGELFF. The gene calls are TRBV29-1 and TRBJ2-2; no reliable D call. The CDR3 covers 14 residues. Trimming shortened V by 4 bases and J by 0 bases, and 9 bases separated the two germline ends. The V gene's germline CDR1 is SQVTM and CDR2 ANQGSEA.